Detailed here is one T cell receptor (beta chain). Germline V gene lookup returns CDR1 MNHNY and CDR2 SVGAGI (reference sequence). There are 15 residues in the CDR3. Trimming at V came to 6 bases and at J to 6 bases, leaving 10 bases not matched to a gene. The data belong to a study of radiotherapy plus CTLA-4 blockade in lung cancer. The table came from immunoSEQ multiplex PCR; TCRdb's copy has only in-frame clones and leaves some out. The sample shows fewer than 65,000 clones, 84% of them seen only once. The chain joins TRBV6-6 to TRBJ2-1, with 8 bases fitting TRBD2. This TCR was sampled from a human donor with non-small cell lung cancer whose response to radiotherapy plus ipilimumab could not be evaluated. Sequenced here: peripheral blood, sampled from a patient treated with radiotherapy plus ipilimumab. The CDR3 DNA is TGTGCCAGCAGACTTGAGGTAGCGGGAATCAATGAGCAGTTCTTC. It encodes CASRLEVAGINEQFF.